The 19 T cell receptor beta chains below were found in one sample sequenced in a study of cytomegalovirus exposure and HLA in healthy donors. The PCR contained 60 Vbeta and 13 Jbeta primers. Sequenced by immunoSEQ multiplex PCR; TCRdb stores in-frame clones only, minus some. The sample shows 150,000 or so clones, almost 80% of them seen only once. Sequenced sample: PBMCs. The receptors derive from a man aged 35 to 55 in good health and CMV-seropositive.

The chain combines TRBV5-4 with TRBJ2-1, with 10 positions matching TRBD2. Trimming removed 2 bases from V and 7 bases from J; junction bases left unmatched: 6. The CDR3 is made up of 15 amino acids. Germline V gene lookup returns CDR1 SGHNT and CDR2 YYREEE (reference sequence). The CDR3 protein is CASSFEGSGGNEQFF. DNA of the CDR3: TGTGCCAGCAGCTTCGAGGGTAGCGGGGGGAATGAGCAGTTCTTC.

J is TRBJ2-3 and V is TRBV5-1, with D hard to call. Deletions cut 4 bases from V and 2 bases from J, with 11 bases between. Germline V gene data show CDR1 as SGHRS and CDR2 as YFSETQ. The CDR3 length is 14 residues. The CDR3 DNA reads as TGCGCCAGCAGCCAGGCGCAGCTCACAGATACGCAGTATTTT. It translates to CASSQAQLTDTQYF.

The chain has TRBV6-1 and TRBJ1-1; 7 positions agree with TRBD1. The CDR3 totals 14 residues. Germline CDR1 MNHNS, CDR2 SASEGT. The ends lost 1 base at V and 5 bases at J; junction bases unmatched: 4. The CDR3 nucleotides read TGTGCCAGCAGTGAAGACAGGGGCCGGACTGAAGCTTTCTTT. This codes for CASSEDRGRTEAFF.

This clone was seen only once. The CDR3 region is CSVEESGYEQYF. The CDR3, as DNA: TGCAGCGTTGAAGAATCCGGCTACGAGCAGTACTTC. J is TRBJ2-7 and V is TRBV29-1; D uncertain. CDR1 is SQVTM, CDR2 ANQGSEA, per germline. With 0 bases removed from V and 3 bases from J, the gap between germline ends came to 6 bases. The CDR3 runs 12 residues.

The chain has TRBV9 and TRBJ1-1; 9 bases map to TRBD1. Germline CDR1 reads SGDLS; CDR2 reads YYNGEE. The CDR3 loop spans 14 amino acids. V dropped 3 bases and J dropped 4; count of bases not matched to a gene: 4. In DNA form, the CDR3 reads TGTGCCAGCAGCGAGACAGGGGGAGGCACTGAAGCTTTCTTT. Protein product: CASSETGGGTEAFF.

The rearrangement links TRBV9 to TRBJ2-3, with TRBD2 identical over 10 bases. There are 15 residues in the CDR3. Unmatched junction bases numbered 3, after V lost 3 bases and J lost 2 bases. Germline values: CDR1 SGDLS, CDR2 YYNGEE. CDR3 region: CASSELAGHTDTQYF. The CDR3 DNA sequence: TGTGCCAGCAGCGAACTAGCGGGACACACAGATACGCAGTATTTT.

The CDR3: CASSERQGFGEQFF. Here the CDR3 DNA reads TGTGCCAGCAGTGAAAGACAGGGATTCGGTGAGCAGTTCTTC. The chain uses TRBV6-1 and TRBJ2-1, with 7 bases that match TRBD1. Trimming at V came to 2 bases and at J to 9 bases, leaving 7 bases not matched to a gene. CDR1 and CDR2 (germline): MNHNS, SASEGT. The CDR3 is made up of 14 amino acids.

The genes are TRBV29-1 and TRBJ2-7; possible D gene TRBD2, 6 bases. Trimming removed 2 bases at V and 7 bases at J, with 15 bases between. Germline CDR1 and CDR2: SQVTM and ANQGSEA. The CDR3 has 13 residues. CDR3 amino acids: CSVEPRVAGEQYF. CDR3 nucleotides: TGCAGCGTTGAACCCAGGGTCGCGGGAGAGCAGTACTTC.

CDR3 coding DNA: TGTGCCAGCAGCTTAGCGGGTACAATCAATCAGCCCCAGCATTTT. Its protein is CASSLAGTINQPQHF. The chain couples TRBV11-2 to TRBJ1-5, with no clear D. The CDR3 sequence is 15 residues long. Germline-derived CDR1 and CDR2 are SGHAT and FQNNGV. V was shortened by 1 base and J by 3 bases, with 10 bases between the two germline ends.

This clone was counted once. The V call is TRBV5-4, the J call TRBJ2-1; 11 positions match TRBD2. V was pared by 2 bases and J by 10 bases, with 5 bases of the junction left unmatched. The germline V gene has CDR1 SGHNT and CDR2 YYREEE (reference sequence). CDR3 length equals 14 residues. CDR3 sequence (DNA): TGTGCCAGCAGCTTTGGGCTAGCGGGAGGAGAGCAGTTCTTC. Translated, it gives CASSFGLAGGEQFF.

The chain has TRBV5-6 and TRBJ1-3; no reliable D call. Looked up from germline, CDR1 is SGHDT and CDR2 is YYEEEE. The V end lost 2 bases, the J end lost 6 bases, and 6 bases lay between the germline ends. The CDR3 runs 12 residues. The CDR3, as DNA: TGTGCCAGCAGCTTCCGGGAAAACACCATATATTTT. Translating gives CASSFRENTIYF.

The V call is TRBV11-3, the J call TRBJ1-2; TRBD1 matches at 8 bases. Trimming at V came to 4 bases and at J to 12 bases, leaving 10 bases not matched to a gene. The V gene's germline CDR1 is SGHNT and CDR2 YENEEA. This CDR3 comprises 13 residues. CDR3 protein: CASSSWTGNNHTF. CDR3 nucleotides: TGTGCCAGCAGCTCCTGGACAGGGAATAATCACACCTTC.

The CDR3 DNA reads as TGTGCCAGCAGATCCACAGGTTACAATCAGCCCCAGCATTTT. Translated, it gives CASRSTGYNQPQHF. The chain uses TRBV6-5 and TRBJ1-5; D might be TRBD1 (5 bases). Trimming left V 6 bases short and J 3 bases short, with 12 bases between. Per the germline V gene, CDR1 is MNHEY and CDR2 is SVGAGI. The CDR3 has 14 residues.

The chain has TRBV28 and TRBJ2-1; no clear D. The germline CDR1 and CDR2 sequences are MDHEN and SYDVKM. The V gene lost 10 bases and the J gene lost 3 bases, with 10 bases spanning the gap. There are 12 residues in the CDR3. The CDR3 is CATGWNYNEQFF. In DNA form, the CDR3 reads TGTGCCACGGGTTGGAACTACAATGAGCAGTTCTTC.

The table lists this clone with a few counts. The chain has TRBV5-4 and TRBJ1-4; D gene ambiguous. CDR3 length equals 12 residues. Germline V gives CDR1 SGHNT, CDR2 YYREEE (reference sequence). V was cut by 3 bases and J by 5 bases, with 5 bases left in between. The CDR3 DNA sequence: TGTGCCAGCAGCTCGTTGAATGAAAAACTGTTTTTT. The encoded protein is CASSSLNEKLFF.

CDR3 in amino acids: CASSEAVQNNQPQHF. The CDR3 DNA reads as TGTGCCAGCAGTGAAGCCGTACAGAACAATCAGCCCCAGCATTTT. The chain employs TRBV2 and TRBJ1-5; D gene ambiguous. V lost 0 bases and J lost 3, with 9 bases in between. The germline gives CDR1 SNHLY, CDR2 FYNNEI. The CDR3 spans 15 residues. Full variable domain (outside the CDR3, taken from reference TRBV2 and TRBJ1-5): EPEVTQTPSHQVTQMGQEVILRCVPISNHLYFYWYRQILGQKVEFLVSFYNNEISEKSEIFDDQFSVERPDGSNFTLKIRSTKLEDSAMYFCASSEAVQNNQPQHFGDGTRLSIL.

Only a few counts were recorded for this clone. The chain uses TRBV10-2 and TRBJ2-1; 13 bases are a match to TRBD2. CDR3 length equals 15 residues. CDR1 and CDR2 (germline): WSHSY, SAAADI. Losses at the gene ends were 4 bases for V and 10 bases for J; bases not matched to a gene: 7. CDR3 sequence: CASSVLAGGPMEQFF. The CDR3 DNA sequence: TGCGCCAGCAGTGTACTAGCGGGAGGGCCTATGGAGCAGTTCTTC.

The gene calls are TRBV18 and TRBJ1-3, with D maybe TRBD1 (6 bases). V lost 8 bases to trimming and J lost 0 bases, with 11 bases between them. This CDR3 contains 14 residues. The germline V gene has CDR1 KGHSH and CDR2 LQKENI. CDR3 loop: CASAQGLSGNTIYF. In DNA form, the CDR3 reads TGTGCCAGCGCCCAGGGGCTCTCTGGAAACACCATATATTTT. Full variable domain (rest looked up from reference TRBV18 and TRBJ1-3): NAGVMQNPRHLVRRRGQEARLRCSPMKGHSHVYWYRQLPEEGLKFMVYLQKENIIDESGMPKERFSAEFPKEGPSILRIQQVVRGDSAAYFCASAQGLSGNTIYFGEGSWLTVV.

The CDR3 spells CASSQPPRQLRYEQYF. The CDR3 DNA reads as TGTGCCAGCAGCCAACCCCCTCGACAGCTCCGGTACGAGCAGTACTTC. The chain joins TRBV14 to TRBJ2-7, with TRBD1 as a possible D gene (5 bases). V gave up 2 bases and J gave up 4 bases, with 18 bases separating them. Germline CDR1 and CDR2: SGHDN and FVKESK. The CDR3 runs 16 residues. The full variable domain, completed using reference TRBV14 and TRBJ2-7, is EAGVTQFPSHSVIEKGQTVTLRCDPISGHDNLYWYRRVMGKEIKFLLHFVKESKQDESGMPNNRFLAERTGGTYSTLKVQPAELEDSGVYFCASSQPPRQLRYEQYFGPGTRLTVT.